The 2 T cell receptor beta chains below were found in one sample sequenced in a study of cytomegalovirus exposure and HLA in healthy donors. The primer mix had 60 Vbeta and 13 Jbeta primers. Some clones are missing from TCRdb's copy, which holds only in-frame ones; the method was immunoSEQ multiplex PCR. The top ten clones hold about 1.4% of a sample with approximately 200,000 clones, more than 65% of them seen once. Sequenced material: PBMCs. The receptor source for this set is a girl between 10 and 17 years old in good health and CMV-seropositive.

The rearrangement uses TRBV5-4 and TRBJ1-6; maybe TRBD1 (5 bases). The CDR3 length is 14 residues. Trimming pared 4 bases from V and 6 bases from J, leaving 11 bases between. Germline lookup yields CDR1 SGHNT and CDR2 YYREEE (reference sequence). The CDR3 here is CASSPDTSNSPLHF. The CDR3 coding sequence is TGTGCCAGCAGCCCGGACACTTCTAATTCACCCCTCCACTTT.

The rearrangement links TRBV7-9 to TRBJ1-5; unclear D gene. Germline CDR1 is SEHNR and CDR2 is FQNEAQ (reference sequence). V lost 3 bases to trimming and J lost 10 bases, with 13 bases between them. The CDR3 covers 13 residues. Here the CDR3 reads CASSLADYLPQHF. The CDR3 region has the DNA TGTGCCAGCAGCTTGGCCGACTATTTACCCCAGCATTTT.